This T cell receptor beta chain emerged from a study of blood T cell repertoires in COVID-19. Using immunoSEQ multiplex PCR, the repertoire was profiled, and TCRdb retains in-frame clones only, with some absent. The sample records fewer than 600,000 clones, roughly 90% being singletons. The CDR3 runs 16 residues. V lost 2 bases and J lost 2, with 12 bases in between. The germline CDR1 and CDR2 sequences are KGHDR and SFDVKD. V usage is TRBV24-1 and J usage is TRBJ1-5; unclear D gene. This TCR came from a middle-aged woman who had recovered from COVID-19. Sample: PBMCs or T cells enriched from blood (not recorded which). CDR3 region: CATSDSGVSGNQPQHF. The CDR3, as DNA: TGTGCCACCAGTGATTCCGGGGTGAGTGGCAATCAGCCCCAGCATTTT.